The clone carrying this T cell receptor beta chain was seen more than once but under ten times. The data were taken from a study of blood T cell repertoires in COVID-19. Profiling relied on immunoSEQ multiplex PCR, and the TCRdb table lists in-frame clones only, not all of them. The sample has some 290,000 clones, roughly 91% seen once. The clonotype comes from a woman between 40 and 50 years old with acute COVID-19. Source material: PBMCs or T cells enriched from blood (not recorded which).

The CDR3 nucleotides read TGTGCCAGCAGCGTTGGGGGCGCGAACACTGAAGCTTTCTTT. Its protein product is CASSVGGANTEAFF. The chain employs TRBV9 and TRBJ1-1, with a tentative D call TRBD1 (6 bases). CDR3 length: 14 residues. Trimming pared 2 bases from V and 1 base from J, leaving 9 bases between. Germline V gives CDR1 SGDLS, CDR2 YYNGEE.